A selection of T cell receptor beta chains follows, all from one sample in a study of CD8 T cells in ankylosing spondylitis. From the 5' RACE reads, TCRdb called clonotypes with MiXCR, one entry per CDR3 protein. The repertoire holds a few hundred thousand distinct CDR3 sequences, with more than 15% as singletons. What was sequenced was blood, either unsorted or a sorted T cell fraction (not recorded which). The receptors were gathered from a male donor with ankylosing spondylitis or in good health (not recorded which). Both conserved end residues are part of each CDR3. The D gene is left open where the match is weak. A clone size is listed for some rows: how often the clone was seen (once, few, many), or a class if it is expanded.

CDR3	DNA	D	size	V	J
CASSLGQGALLLF	TGTGCCAGCAGTTTAGGACAGGGGGCTCTACTTCTCTTT	TRBD1	.	TRBV12-3/TRBV12-4	TRBJ1-1
CASSYAVRGEQFF	TGTGCCAGCAGTTACGCTGTCCGGGGTGAGCAGTTCTTC	.	few	TRBV6-2/TRBV6-3	TRBJ2-1
CASSMTYTGELFF	TGTGCCAGCAGCATGACTTACACCGGGGAGCTGTTTTTT	.	few	TRBV6-1	TRBJ2-2
CASSSLAGEGGSYEQYF	TGTGCCAGCAGCTCACTAGCGGGAGAGGGGGGCTCCTACGAGCAGTACTTC	TRBD2	.	TRBV12-3/TRBV12-4	TRBJ2-7
CASSPSYGRLAYEQYF	TGTGCCAGCAGCCCTTCCTATGGCCGCCTAGCCTACGAGCAGTACTTC	.	.	TRBV7-9	TRBJ2-7
CASSLARGELFF	TGTGCCAGCAGCTTGGCAAGGGGGGAGCTGTTTTTT	.	.	TRBV5-6	TRBJ2-2
CASSFGPLGNEQFF	TGTGCCAGCAGTTTTGGGCCCCTCGGGAATGAGCAGTTCTTC	.	few	TRBV12-3/TRBV12-4	TRBJ2-1
CASSEPTASAGLDEQFF	TGTGCCAGCAGTGAACCAACGGCATCCGCAGGGTTGGATGAGCAGTTCTTC	.	few	TRBV2	TRBJ2-1
CASSQSRGGTEAFF	TGTGCCAGCAGCCAGTCGAGGGGGGGAACTGAAGCTTTCTTT	.	.	TRBV4-2	TRBJ1-1
CATSGTEISNYGYTF	TGTGCCACTTCCGGGACAGAAATTTCTAACTATGGCTACACCTTC	TRBD1	many	TRBV19	TRBJ1-2
CASSYAADRRSEQYF	TGTGCCAGCAGTTACGCCGCCGACAGGAGGAGCGAGCAGTACTTC	.	.	TRBV6-5	TRBJ2-7
CASSPRDTEAFF	TGTGCCAGCAGCCCCAGGGACACTGAAGCTTTCTTT	.	.	TRBV9	TRBJ1-1
CASSDPGGNEQYF	TGTGCCAGCAGTGATCCAGGGGGCAACGAGCAGTACTTC	TRBD1	.	TRBV25-1	TRBJ2-7
CASSEARLFSSEQYF	TGTGCCAGCAGTGAAGCGAGGTTATTCTCCTCCGAGCAGTACTTC	.	.	TRBV2	TRBJ2-7
CASSYRPRGFFSGANVLTF	TGTGCCAGCAGTTACCGACCGAGGGGCTTTTTCTCTGGGGCCAACGTCCTGACTTTC	.	few	TRBV6-5	TRBJ2-6
CASSLVEAGNWNEAFF	TGCGCCAGCAGCTTGGTAGAGGCGGGGAACTGGAATGAAGCTTTCTTT	.	many	TRBV5-1	TRBJ1-1
CASSLLGLMNTEAFF	TGTGCCAGCAGTTTATTAGGGCTGATGAACACTGAAGCTTTCTTT	.	few	TRBV27	TRBJ1-1